This TCR beta chain was retrieved from a study of blood T cell repertoires in COVID-19. This table comes from immunoSEQ multiplex PCR, and its TCRdb copy is limited to in-frame clones, with some not included. Of 200,000 or so clones in the sample, about 88% were seen once. In this sample, this clone turned up once. Sequencing was done on a sample of PBMCs or T cells enriched from blood (not recorded which). This receptor was obtained from a woman in her 30s who had recovered from COVID-19.

This CDR3 is CASSSGNTGELFF. The CDR3 DNA reads TGCGCCAGCAGCTCAGGGAACACCGGGGAGCTGTTTTTT. This sequence joins TRBV4-1 and TRBJ2-2; no clear D gene. This CDR3 is 13 amino acids long. Germline V gives CDR1 MGHRA, CDR2 YSYEKL. The V end was cut by 5 bases, the J end by 1 base, with 5 bases between.